This T cell receptor beta chain is from a study of T cells in Graves' hyperthyroidism and ophthalmopathy. It was uncontrolled infection, other autoimmune disease, pregnancy or lactation that excluded patients. RNA transcripts gave rise to amplified TCR beta CDR3 regions. The HTBI primer set drove a first-round RT-PCR of the TCR CDR3. TCRdb re-analysed the multiplex PCR reads in MiXCR, keeping a single row per CDR3 protein. The repertoire holds under 400,000 distinct CDR3 sequences, with roughly 14% as singletons. This CDR3 is built from 14 residues. Germline CDR1 is MNHNS and CDR2 is SASEGT. The V segment lost 7 bases and the J segment 3 bases; nucleotides outside the gene matches: 6.

The V call is TRBV6-1, the J call TRBJ2-1, with 7 bases aligning to TRBD2. The clonotype originates from a woman in her sixties with Graves' hyperthyroidism. Material for sequencing was blood. The CDR3 spells CASKLGRGYNEQFF. In DNA, the CDR3 is TGTGCCAGCAAACTAGGGAGGGGCTACAATGAGCAGTTCTTC.